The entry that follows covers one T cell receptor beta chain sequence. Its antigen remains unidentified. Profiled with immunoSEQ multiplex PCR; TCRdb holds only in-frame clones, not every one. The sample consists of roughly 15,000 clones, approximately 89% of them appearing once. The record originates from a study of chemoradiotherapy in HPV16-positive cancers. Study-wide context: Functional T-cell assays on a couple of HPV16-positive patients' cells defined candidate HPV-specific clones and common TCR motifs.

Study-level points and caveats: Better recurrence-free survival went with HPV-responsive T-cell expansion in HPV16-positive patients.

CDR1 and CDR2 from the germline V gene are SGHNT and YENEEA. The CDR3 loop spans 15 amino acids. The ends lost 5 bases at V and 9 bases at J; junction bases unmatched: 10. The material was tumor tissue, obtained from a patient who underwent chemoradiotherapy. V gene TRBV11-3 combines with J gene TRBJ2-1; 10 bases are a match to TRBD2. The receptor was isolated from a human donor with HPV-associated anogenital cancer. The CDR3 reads CASSTLAGASPEQFF. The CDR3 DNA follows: TGTGCCAGCAGCACCCTAGCGGGAGCCTCTCCTGAGCAGTTCTTC.